This paragraph reports one T cell receptor beta chain. From the germline J gene comes the end of the CDR3, since the read stops 3 residues before it. These data are taken from a study of T cells in women clearing cervical HPV infection. Study-level background: Controls gave blood once infection was undetectable; cases at lesion identification. HLA type stays a possible confounder, typing being limited.

Trimming took 1 base from V and 0 from J; bases not matched to a gene: 6. Germline V gene data show CDR1 as SGHRS and CDR2 as YFSETQ. This CDR3 is 17 amino acids long. Measured with immunoSEQ multiplex PCR; TCRdb has only the in-frame clones, and not every one. Its clone listing holds fewer than 35,000 clones. Cervical HPV DNA detected by MY09/MY11 PCR, typed by dot-blot. Sequencing was performed on blood buffy coat. This receptor was taken from a woman between 18 and 70 years old with a cervical HPV16 infection that either progressed to CIN3+ or cleared (not recorded which). This chain uses TRBV5-1 with TRBJ2-2, with 7 nucleotides matching TRBD1. The covered CDR3 bases are TGCGCCAGCAGCTTGTTCGGGGACAGCGCGAACACCGGGGAG. Its translation: CASSLFGDSANTGE. The complete CDR3 sequence is CASSLFGDSANTGELFF.